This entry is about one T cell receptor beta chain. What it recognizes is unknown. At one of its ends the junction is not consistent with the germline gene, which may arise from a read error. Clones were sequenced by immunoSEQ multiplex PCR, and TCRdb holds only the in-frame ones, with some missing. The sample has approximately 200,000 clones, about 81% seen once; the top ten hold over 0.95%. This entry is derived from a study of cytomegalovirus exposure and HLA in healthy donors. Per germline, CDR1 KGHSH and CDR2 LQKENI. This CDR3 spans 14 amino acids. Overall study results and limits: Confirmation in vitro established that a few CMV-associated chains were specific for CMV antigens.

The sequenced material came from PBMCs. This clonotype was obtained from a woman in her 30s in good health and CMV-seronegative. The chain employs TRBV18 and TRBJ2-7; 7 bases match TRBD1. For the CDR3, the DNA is TGTGCCAGCTCACGAGCTGAGTCGACAGGGCCCATGAACTTC. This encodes CASSRAESTGPMNF.